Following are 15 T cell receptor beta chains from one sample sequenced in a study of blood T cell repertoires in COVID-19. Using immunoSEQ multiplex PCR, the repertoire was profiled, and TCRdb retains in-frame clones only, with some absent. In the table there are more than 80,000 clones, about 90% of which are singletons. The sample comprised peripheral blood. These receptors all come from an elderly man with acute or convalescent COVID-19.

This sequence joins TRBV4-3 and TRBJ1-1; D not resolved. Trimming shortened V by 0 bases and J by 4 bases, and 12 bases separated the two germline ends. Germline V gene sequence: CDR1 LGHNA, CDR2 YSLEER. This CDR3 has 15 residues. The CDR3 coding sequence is TGCGCCAGCAGCCAAGAACCCCGGGTAGGCACTGAAGCTTTCTTT. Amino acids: CASSQEPRVGTEAFF.

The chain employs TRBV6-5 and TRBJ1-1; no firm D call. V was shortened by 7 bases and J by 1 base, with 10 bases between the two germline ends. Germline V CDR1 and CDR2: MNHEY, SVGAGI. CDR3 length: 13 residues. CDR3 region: CASMRVGNTEAFF. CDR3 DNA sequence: TGTGCCAGCATGAGGGTTGGGAACACTGAAGCTTTCTTT.

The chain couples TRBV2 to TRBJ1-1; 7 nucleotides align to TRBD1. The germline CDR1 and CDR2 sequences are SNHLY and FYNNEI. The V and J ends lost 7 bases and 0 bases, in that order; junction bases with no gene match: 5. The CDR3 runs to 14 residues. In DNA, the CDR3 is TGTGCCAGCAACAAGGGGGCCCTGAACACTGAAGCTTTCTTT. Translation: CASNKGALNTEAFF.

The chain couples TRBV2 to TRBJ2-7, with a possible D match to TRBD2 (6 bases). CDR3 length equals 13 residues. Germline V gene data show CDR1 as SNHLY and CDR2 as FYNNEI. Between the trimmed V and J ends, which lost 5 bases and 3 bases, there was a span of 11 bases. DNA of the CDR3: TGTGCCAGCAGTCGGGACTTAAACTACGAGCAGTACTTC. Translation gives CASSRDLNYEQYF.

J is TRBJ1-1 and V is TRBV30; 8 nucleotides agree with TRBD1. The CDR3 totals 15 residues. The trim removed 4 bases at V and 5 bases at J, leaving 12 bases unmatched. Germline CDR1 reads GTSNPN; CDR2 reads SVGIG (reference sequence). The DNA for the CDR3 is TGTGCCTGGACCGCCACCCAGGGGGCGAGAACTGAAGCTTTCTTT. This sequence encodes CAWTATQGARTEAFF.

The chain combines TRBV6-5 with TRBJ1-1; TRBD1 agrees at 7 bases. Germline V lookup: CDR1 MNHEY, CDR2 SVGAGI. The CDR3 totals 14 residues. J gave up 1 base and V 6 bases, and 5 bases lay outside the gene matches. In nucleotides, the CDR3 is TGTGCCAGCAGACGGAGGGACAGGAACACTGAAGCTTTCTTT. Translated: CASRRRDRNTEAFF.

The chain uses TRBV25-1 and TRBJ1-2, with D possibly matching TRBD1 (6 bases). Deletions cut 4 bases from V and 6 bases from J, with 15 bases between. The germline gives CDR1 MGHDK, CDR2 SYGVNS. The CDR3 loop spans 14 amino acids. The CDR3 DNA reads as TGTGCCAGCAGTGCCATGGGACAAATAGATGGCTACACCTTC. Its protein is CASSAMGQIDGYTF.

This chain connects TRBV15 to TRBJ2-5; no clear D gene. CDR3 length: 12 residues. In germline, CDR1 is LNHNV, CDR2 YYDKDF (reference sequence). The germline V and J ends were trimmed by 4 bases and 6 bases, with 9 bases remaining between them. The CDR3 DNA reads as TGTGCCACCAGCAACTCCCCCAAGACCCAGTACTTC. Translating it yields CATSNSPKTQYF.

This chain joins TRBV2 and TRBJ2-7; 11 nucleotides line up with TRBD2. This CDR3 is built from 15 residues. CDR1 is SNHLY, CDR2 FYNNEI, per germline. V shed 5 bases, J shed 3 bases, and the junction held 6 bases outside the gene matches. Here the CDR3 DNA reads TGTGCCAGCAGTTTCGGACTAGCGGGTATCTACGAGCAGTACTTC. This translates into CASSFGLAGIYEQYF.

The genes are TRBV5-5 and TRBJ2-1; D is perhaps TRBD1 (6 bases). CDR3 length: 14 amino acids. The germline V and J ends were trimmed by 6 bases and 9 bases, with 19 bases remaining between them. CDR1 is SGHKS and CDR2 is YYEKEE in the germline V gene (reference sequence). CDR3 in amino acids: CASILTGVGGEQFF. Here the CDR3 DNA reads TGTGCCAGCATCCTGACAGGCGTCGGTGGTGAGCAGTTCTTC.

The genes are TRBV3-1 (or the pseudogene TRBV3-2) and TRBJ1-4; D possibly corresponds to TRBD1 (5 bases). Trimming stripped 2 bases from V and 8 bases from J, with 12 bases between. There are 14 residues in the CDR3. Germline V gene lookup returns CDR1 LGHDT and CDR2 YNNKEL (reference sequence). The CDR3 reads CASSQPLGGEKLFF. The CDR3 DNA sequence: TGTGCCAGCAGCCAACCCCTCGGGGGAGAAAAACTGTTTTTT.

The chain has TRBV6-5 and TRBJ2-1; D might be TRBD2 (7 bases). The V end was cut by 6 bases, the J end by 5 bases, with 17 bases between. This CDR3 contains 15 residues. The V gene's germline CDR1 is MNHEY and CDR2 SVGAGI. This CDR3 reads CASRAPGGGNNEQFF. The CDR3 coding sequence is TGTGCCAGCAGAGCCCCGGGGGGCGGAAACAATGAGCAGTTCTTC.

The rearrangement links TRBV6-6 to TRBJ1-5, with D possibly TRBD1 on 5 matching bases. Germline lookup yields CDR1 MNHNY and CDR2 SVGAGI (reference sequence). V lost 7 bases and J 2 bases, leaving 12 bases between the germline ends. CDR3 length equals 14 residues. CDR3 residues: CASKTKGGNQPQHF. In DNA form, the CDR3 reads TGTGCCAGCAAAACGAAAGGGGGCAATCAGCCCCAGCATTTT.

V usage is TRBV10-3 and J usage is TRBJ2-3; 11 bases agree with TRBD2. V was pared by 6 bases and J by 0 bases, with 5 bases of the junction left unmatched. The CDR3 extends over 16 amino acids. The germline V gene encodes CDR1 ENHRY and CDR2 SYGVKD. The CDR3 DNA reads TGTGCCATCAGCCTTCTAGCGGGGGGAAGCACAGATACGCAGTATTTT. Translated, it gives CAISLLAGGSTDTQYF.

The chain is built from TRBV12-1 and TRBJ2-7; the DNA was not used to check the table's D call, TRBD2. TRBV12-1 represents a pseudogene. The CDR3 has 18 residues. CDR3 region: CASSGAGLAGDRMSEQYF. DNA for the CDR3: TGTGCCAGCAGCGGGGCGGGACTAGCGGGAGACAGGATGAGCGAGCAGTACTTC.